This record looks at one TCR beta chain sequence and its context. The data stem from a study of beta chain features in type 1 diabetes. The V end was cut by 6 bases, the J end by 4 bases, with 15 bases between. Germline CDR1 SQVTM, CDR2 ANQGSEA. The CDR3 runs 13 residues. All of the isolated RNA was reverse transcribed, so expressed TCRB transcripts were sequenced. The data were produced by immunoSEQ multiplex PCR, yet TCRdb's version contains in-frame clones alone and is incomplete. The data hold 810,000 or so clones, with roughly a sixth observed a single time. Averaging approximately 110 mL, one heparinised blood draw came from each individual donor.

Sequencing was performed on naive CD4+ T cells from blood. This sequence joins TRBV29-1 and TRBJ2-5, with D perhaps matching TRBD1 or TRBD2 (5 bases each). The sequence came from a woman in her late teens or twenties in good health. The CDR3 loop is CSVWTHGGETQYF. In nucleotides, the CDR3 is TGCAGCGTCTGGACTCATGGGGGAGAGACCCAGTACTTC.